Listed below are T cell receptor beta chains from one sample, sequenced in a study of blood T cell repertoires in COVID-19. Profiled with immunoSEQ multiplex PCR; TCRdb holds only in-frame clones, not every one. The sample contains over 40,000 clones, 65% to 90% of which appear only once. Material for sequencing was peripheral blood. These receptors all come from a human donor in a cohort sampled during active COVID-19. Both conserved end residues are part of each CDR3. Fields, in order: V gene, D gene, clone size, CDR3 length, J gene, CDR3 DNA, CDR3 protein. The D gene is left open where the match is weak. Rows may omit the clone size; those that give it use once, few, many or a size class.

TRBV7-9	TRBD2	.	19	TRBJ2-3	TGTGCCAGCAGCCTAATTTTTAGCGGGAGGGCCCTCATGACAGATACGCAGTATTTT	CASSLIFSGRALMTDTQYF
TRBV25-1	.	.	12	TRBJ1-2	TGTGCCAGCAGTGAACAGTCCTATGGCTACACCTTC	CASSEQSYGYTF
TRBV9	TRBD2	once	16	TRBJ2-1	TGTGCCAGCAGCGTACGTCCGGGACTAGGGAACAGAGAGCAGTTCTTC	CASSVRPGLGNREQFF
TRBV7-2	TRBD2	.	15	TRBJ2-1	TGTGCCAGCAGCTTTAGCGGGAGCTCCTACAATGAGCAGTTCTTC	CASSFSGSSYNEQFF
TRBV6-5	.	.	15	TRBJ2-1	TGTGCCGCGCGCAGGGGCGCGCCGGCTGTGGATGAGCAGTTCTTC	CAARRGAPAVDEQFF
TRBV2	.	.	14	TRBJ1-1	TGTGCCAGCAGTGTCGGGCGGGATCGCGCTGAAGCTTTCTTT	CASSVGRDRAEAFF
TRBV6-5	TRBD1	once	13	TRBJ1-2	TGTGCCAGCAGTTACCCCGGGACAGATATCTACACCTTC	CASSYPGTDIYTF
TRBV6-2/TRBV6-3	.	.	13	TRBJ1-6	TGTGCCAGCAGTTACCGGACAAGTTCACCCCTCCACTTT	CASSYRTSSPLHF
TRBV19	TRBD1	.	14	TRBJ1-1	TGTGCCAGTAGTATCCGGGACAGGGACACTGAAGCTTTCTTT	CASSIRDRDTEAFF
TRBV27	.	.	11	TRBJ2-2	TGTGCCAGCAGCCCAGGCGGGGAGCTGTTTTTT	CASSPGGELFF
TRBV28	TRBD1	.	15	TRBJ2-5	TGTGCCAGCAGCACCCGGACAGGGGATAGAGAGACCCAGTACTTC	CASSTRTGDRETQYF
TRBV7-9	.	.	13	TRBJ2-1	TGTGCCAGCACGGGAGAGTGGTACAATGAGCAGTTCTTC	CASTGEWYNEQFF
TRBV6-6	.	few	17	TRBJ2-1	TGTGCCAGCAGTCCCCCGGGGGGCGCCCTCTATTACAATGAGCAGTTCTTC	CASSPPGGALYYNEQFF
TRBV5-1	.	once	12	TRBJ2-5	TGCGCCAGCAGCTTGTCCCTGGAGACCCAGTACTTC	CASSLSLETQYF
TRBV7-6	TRBD2	.	17	TRBJ2-1	TGTGCCAGCAGCTTAAAGGCGGGAGGGACATCCTACAATGAGCAGTTCTTC	CASSLKAGGTSYNEQFF
TRBV5-6	TRBD1	.	15	TRBJ1-1	TGTGCCAGCAGCTTGGATTACGGGACAGGGGGCTCTGCTTTCTTT	CASSLDYGTGGSAFF
TRBV5-8	.	.	14	TRBJ1-3	TGTGCCAGCAGCTTGGGGAGGTCTGGAAACACCATATATTTT	CASSLGRSGNTIYF
TRBV4-3	.	.	16	TRBJ1-2	TGCGCCAGCAGCCCCAGCTGGGGGCAGGGGAACTATGGCTACACCTTC	CASSPSWGQGNYGYTF
TRBV2	TRBD1	.	14	TRBJ1-1	TGTGCCAGCAGGGGGACAGGGGCGAACACTGAAGCTTTCTTT	CASRGTGANTEAFF
TRBV19	TRBD2	once	15	TRBJ2-3	TGTGCCAGTAGTACCCGGGACGGGAGGTCGGATACGCAGTATTTT	CASSTRDGRSDTQYF
TRBV24-1	TRBD1	.	16	TRBJ2-5	TGTGCCACCAGTGATTTGGGGACAGGGGGCCAAGAGACCCAGTACTTC	CATSDLGTGGQETQYF
TRBV2	.	.	16	TRBJ1-2	TGTGCCAGCAGTGAAGCGGGGGCATTCCGGAGCTATGGCTACACCTTC	CASSEAGAFRSYGYTF
TRBV6-5	.	.	15	TRBJ1-5	TGTGCCAGCAGTTACGGGCGGAGGGGCAATCAGCCCCAGCATTTT	CASSYGRRGNQPQHF
TRBV24-1	.	.	13	TRBJ1-3	TGTGCCACCAGCCCCAGCGGTGGAAACACCATATATTTT	CATSPSGGNTIYF
TRBV5-1	TRBD1	few	15	TRBJ1-1	TGCGCCAGCAGCACGGGACAGGGGGCCGGCACTGAAGCTTTCTTT	CASSTGQGAGTEAFF
TRBV6-5	.	few	13	TRBJ2-5	TGTGCCAGCAGTTTGGACAGCCCCGAGACCCAGTACTTC	CASSLDSPETQYF
TRBV5-1	TRBD2	.	19	TRBJ2-7	TGCGCCAGCAGCTCGCCACTAGCGGGAGGCTCGTCCGGCTACTACGAGCAGTACTTC	CASSSPLAGGSSGYYEQYF
TRBV5-8	.	.	16	TRBJ2-1	TGTGCCAGCAGCCCGTCGTTCGGGGGCTCCTACAATGAGCAGTTCTTC	CASSPSFGGSYNEQFF
TRBV28	TRBD1	.	15	TRBJ1-5	TGTGCCAGCAGTTTAAGGGACAGGGGATATCAGCCCCAGCATTTT	CASSLRDRGYQPQHF
TRBV7-8	TRBD2	once	16	TRBJ2-2	TGTGCCAGCAGCCCTGGACTAGCGGGAGGAACCGGGGAGCTGTTTTTT	CASSPGLAGGTGELFF